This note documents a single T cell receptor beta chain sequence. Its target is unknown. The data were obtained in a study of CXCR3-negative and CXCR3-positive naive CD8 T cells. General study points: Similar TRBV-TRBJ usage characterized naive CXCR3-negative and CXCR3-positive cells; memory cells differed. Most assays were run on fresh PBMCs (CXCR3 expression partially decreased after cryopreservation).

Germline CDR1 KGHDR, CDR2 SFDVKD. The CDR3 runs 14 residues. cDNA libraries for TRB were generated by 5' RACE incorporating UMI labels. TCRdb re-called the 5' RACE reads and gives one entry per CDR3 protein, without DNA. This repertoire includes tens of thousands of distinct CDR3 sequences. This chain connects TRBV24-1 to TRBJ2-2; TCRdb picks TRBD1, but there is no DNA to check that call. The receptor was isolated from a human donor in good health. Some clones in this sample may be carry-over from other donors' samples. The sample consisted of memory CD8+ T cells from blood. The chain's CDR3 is CATSDFREIGELFF.